The 15 T cell receptor beta chains below all came from one sample that was sequenced in a study of T-cell memory formation after mild COVID-19. TCRdb re-derived calls from the 5' RACE reads in MiXCR, one entry per CDR3 protein. The sample has approximately 170,000 distinct CDR3 sequences; over 10% are singletons. Specimen: PBMCs or a T cell subset sorted from them (not recorded which). Every receptor here comes from a man aged 18 to 29 who had mild COVID-19 (a few samples of this study predate the infection). Cell type and time point are not known.

The chain joins TRBV28 to TRBJ2-3, with D unclear. Per germline, CDR1 MDHEN and CDR2 SYDVKM. V lost 6 bases, J lost 8 bases, and 12 bases lay in between. CDR3 length: 12 residues. CDR3 DNA sequence: TGTGCCAGCAGCCCGTCTCCGGCTACGCAGTATTTT. As protein: CASSPSPATQYF.

This chain links TRBV9 with TRBJ2-2; D might be TRBD2 (5 bases). Germline values: CDR1 SGDLS, CDR2 YYNGEE. With 6 bases removed from V and 1 base from J, the gap between germline ends came to 7 bases. This CDR3 is built from 13 residues. The CDR3 is CASTRENTGELFF. For the CDR3, the DNA is TGTGCCAGCACCCGGGAGAACACCGGGGAGCTGTTTTTT.

The V call is TRBV15, the J call TRBJ2-1; D possibly corresponds to TRBD2 (5 bases). The V end lost 3 bases, the J end lost 1 base, and 10 bases lay between the germline ends. Germline CDR1 reads LNHNV; CDR2 reads YYDKDF (reference sequence). The CDR3 totals 15 residues. CDR3 in amino acids: CATSRQTGSYNEQFF. For the CDR3, the DNA is TGTGCCACCAGCAGGCAGACGGGATCCTACAATGAGCAGTTCTTC.

V gene TRBV5-6 combines with J gene TRBJ2-3; D unclear. V was shortened by 0 bases and J by 10 bases, with 12 bases between the two germline ends. The CDR3 covers 13 residues. Looked up from germline, CDR1 is SGHDT and CDR2 is YYEEEE. The CDR3 protein is CASSLDTAVPQYF. The CDR3, as DNA: TGTGCCAGCAGCTTGGACACCGCAGTTCCGCAGTATTTT.

The V call is TRBV7-9, the J call TRBJ2-2; tentative D call: TRBD1 (5 bases). In germline, CDR1 is SEHNR, CDR2 FQNEAQ (reference sequence). The CDR3 spans 15 residues. V was trimmed by 5 bases and J by 4 bases, leaving 14 bases between them. CDR3 coding DNA: TGTGCCAGCAGCCCGATGGCAGGGATCACCGGGGAGCTGTTTTTT. The encoded protein is CASSPMAGITGELFF. The full variable domain, in which reference TRBV7-9 and TRBJ2-2 provide the parts outside the CDR3, is DTGVSQNPRHKITKRGQNVTFRCDPISEHNRLYWYRQTLGQGPEFLTYFQNEAQLEKSRLLSDRFSAERPKGSFSTLEIQRTEQGDSAMYLCASSPMAGITGELFFGEGSRLTVL.

J is TRBJ2-5 and V is TRBV9; possibly TRBD1 for D (5 bases). Germline V gene sequence: CDR1 SGDLS, CDR2 YYNGEE. The CDR3 totals 15 residues. V was shortened by 0 bases and J by 5 bases, with 14 bases between the two germline ends. CDR3 sequence: CASSVASSRAETQYF. The CDR3 nucleotides read TGTGCCAGCAGCGTAGCCTCAAGCAGGGCGGAGACCCAGTACTTC.

V usage is TRBV5-1 and J usage is TRBJ2-5; 7 nucleotides align to TRBD2. Losses at the gene ends were 1 base for V and 5 bases for J; bases not matched to a gene: 5. This CDR3 contains 14 residues. CDR1 and CDR2 (germline): SGHRS, YFSETQ. CDR3 nucleotides: TGCGCCAGCAGCTTGTCTGCGGGGGAGGAGACCCAGTACTTC. Its translation: CASSLSAGEETQYF.

This clonotype was seen ten or more times. The V call is TRBV12-3 or TRBV12-4, the J call TRBJ2-2, with D tentatively TRBD1 or TRBD2 (5 bases each). This CDR3 region has 15 residues. The ends were cut back, 3 bases at V and 6 bases at J, with 14 bases in the middle. CDR3 sequence (DNA): TGTGCCAGCAGTTTCAGGGACCACAACCCCGGGGAGCTGTTTTTT. It codes for CASSFRDHNPGELFF.

In this sample, this clonotype turned up many times. V usage is TRBV7-8 and J usage is TRBJ2-1, with D possibly matching TRBD2 (6 bases). Deletions cut 5 bases from V and 4 bases from J, with 9 bases between. This CDR3 region has 13 residues. The germline V gene has CDR1 SGHVS and CDR2 FQNEAQ. In DNA form, the CDR3 reads TGTGCCAGCAGCGCGGGACTTTACAATGAGCAGTTCTTC. Translated, it gives CASSAGLYNEQFF. Full variable domain (remainder filled in from reference TRBV7-8 and TRBJ2-1): GAGVSQSPRYKVAKRGQDVALRCDPISGHVSLFWYQQALGQGPEFLTYFQNEAQLDKSGLPSDRFFAERPEGSVSTLKIQRTQQEDSAVYLCASSAGLYNEQFFGPGTRLTVL.

This clonotype was counted a few times. V is TRBV3-1 and J is TRBJ2-7, with 14 bases matching TRBD2. CDR3 size: 16 residues. The ends lost 4 bases at V and 6 bases at J; junction bases unmatched: 8. Germline V gene data show CDR1 as LGHDT and CDR2 as YNNKEL (reference sequence). The CDR3 nucleotides read TGTGCCAGCAGCCCATACGGGACTAGCGGGGGTAGCGAGCAGTACGTC. Amino acids: CASSPYGTSGGSEQYV.

The rearrangement joins TRBV24-1 to TRBJ2-2; 9 nucleotides align to TRBD1. Per the germline V gene, CDR1 is KGHDR and CDR2 is SFDVKD. The CDR3 is 16 residues long. V gave up 5 bases and J gave up 5 bases; unmatched junction bases: 8. Here the CDR3 DNA reads TGTGCCACCAGTGGTACAGGGGGCGCGCGGACCGGGGAGCTGTTTTTT. As protein: CATSGTGGARTGELFF.

This clonotype was picked up a small number of times. The chain combines TRBV7-8 with TRBJ2-1; TRBD1 or TRBD2 may be the D gene (5 bases each). V was cut by 5 bases and J by 8 bases, with 16 bases left in between. Germline V lookup: CDR1 SGHVS, CDR2 FQNEAQ. The CDR3 sequence is 14 residues long. The CDR3 sequence is CASSRSPGDHEQFF. The CDR3 nucleotides read TGTGCCAGCAGCCGAAGCCCTGGGGACCATGAGCAGTTCTTC.

This clonotype was observed a few times. The chain recombines TRBV4-3 with TRBJ2-1, with D perhaps matching TRBD1 (6 bases). The CDR3 extends over 14 amino acids. The ends were cut back, 3 bases at V and 8 bases at J, with 14 bases in the middle. The germline gives CDR1 LGHNA, CDR2 YSLEER. CDR3 coding DNA: TGCGCCAGCAGCCAGCCCCGGAAGGGGGATGAGCAGTTCTTC. This translates into CASSQPRKGDEQFF.

This clonotype was seen a handful of times. V usage is TRBV7-9 and J usage is TRBJ2-1; D is possibly TRBD2 (6 bases). Trimming took 0 bases from V and 2 from J, leaving 11 bases between them. The CDR3 spans 16 residues. Germline V lookup: CDR1 SEHNR, CDR2 FQNEAQ (reference sequence). The CDR3 sequence: CASSLALAGTYNEQFF. In nucleotides, the CDR3 is TGTGCCAGCAGCTTAGCGCTGGCGGGGACCTACAATGAGCAGTTCTTC.

This clonotype was seen many times. The chain links TRBV27 to TRBJ2-5; TRBD1 aligns across 8 bases. The CDR3 runs to 16 residues. Germline CDR1 and CDR2: MNHEY and SMNVEV (reference sequence). After removal of 6 bases from V and 0 bases from J, the junction contained 9 bases not matched to a gene. The CDR3 region is CASRPYWGQDQETQYF. CDR3 sequence (DNA): TGTGCCAGCAGACCATATTGGGGACAGGACCAAGAGACCCAGTACTTC.